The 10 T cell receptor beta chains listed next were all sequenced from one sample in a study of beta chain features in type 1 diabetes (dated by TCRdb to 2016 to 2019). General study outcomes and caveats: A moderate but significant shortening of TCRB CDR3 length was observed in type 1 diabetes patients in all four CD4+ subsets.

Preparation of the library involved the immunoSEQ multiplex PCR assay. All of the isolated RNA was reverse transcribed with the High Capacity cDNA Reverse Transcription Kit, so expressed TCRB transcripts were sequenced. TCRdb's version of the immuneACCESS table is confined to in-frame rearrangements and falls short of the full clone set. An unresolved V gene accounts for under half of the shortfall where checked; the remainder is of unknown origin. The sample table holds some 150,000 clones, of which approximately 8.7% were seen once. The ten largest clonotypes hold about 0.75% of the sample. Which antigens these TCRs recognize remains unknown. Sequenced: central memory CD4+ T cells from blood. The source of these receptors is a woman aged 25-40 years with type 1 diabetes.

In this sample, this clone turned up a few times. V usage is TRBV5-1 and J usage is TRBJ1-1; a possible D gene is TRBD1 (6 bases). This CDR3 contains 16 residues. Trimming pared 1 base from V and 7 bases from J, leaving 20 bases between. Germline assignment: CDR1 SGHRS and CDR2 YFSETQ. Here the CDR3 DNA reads TGCGCCAGCAGCTTGTTGGAAAGGGCTAGCAGGGGTGAAGCTTTCTTT. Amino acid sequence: CASSLLERASRGEAFF.

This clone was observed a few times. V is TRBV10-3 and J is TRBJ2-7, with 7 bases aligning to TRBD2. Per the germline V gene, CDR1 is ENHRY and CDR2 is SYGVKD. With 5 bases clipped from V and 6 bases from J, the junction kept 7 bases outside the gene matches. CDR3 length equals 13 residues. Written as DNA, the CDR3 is TGTGCCATCAGTCGGGACTACCGATTCGAGCAGTACTTC. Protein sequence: CAISRDYRFEQYF.

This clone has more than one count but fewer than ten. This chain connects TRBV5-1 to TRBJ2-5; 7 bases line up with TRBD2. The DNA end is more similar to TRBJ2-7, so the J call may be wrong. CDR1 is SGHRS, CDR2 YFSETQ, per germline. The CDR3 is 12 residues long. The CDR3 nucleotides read TGCGCCAGCGGACGGGAGGCCTACGAGCAGTACTTC. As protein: CASGREAYEQYF.

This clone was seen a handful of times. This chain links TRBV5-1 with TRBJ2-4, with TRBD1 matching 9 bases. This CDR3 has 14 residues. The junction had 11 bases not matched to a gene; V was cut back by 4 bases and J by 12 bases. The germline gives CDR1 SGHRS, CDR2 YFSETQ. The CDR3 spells CASSGGQGGGTQYF. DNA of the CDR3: TGCGCCAGCAGCGGGGGACAGGGAGGAGGAACTCAGTACTTC. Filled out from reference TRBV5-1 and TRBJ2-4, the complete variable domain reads KAGVTQTPRYLIKTRGQQVTLSCSPISGHRSVSWYQQTPGQGLQFLFEYFSETQRNKGNFPGRFSGRQFSNSRSEMNVSTLELGDSALYLCASSGGQGGGTQYFGAGTRLSVL.

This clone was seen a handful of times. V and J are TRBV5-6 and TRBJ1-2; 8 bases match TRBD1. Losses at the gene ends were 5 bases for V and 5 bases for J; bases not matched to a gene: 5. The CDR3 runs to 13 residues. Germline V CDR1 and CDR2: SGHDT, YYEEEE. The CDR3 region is CASRPTGVYGYTF. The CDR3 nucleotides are TGTGCCAGCAGACCGACAGGGGTTTATGGCTACACCTTC.

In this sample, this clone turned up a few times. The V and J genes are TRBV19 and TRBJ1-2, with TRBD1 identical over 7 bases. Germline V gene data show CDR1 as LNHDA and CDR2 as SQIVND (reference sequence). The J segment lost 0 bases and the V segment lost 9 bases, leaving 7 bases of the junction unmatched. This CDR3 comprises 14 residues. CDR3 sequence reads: CARRGTASNYGYTF. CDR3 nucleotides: TGTGCCAGAAGAGGGACAGCTTCTAACTATGGCTACACCTTC.

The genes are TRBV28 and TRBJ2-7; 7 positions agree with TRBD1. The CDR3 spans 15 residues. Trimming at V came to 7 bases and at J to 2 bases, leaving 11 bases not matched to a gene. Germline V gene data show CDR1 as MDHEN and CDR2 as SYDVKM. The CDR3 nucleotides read TGTGCCAGCACCTCTGGGACAGCCACCACCTACGAGCAGTACTTC. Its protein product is CASTSGTATTYEQYF.

CDR3 loop: CASTHPGRASGANVLTF. Here the CDR3 DNA reads TGTGCCAGCACGCACCCCGGGAGAGCCTCTGGGGCCAACGTCCTGACTTTC. The chain combines TRBV28 with TRBJ2-6; D is possibly TRBD2 (6 bases). Germline V lookup: CDR1 MDHEN, CDR2 SYDVKM. V lost 7 bases to trimming and J lost 0 bases, with 16 bases between them. This CDR3 has 17 amino acids.

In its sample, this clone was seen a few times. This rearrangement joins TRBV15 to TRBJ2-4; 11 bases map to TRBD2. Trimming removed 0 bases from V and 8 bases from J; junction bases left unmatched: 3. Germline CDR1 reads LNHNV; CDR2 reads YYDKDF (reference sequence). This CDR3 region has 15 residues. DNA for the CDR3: TGTGCCACCAGCAGAGACCAACTAGCGGGAGACATTCAGTACTTC. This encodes CATSRDQLAGDIQYF.

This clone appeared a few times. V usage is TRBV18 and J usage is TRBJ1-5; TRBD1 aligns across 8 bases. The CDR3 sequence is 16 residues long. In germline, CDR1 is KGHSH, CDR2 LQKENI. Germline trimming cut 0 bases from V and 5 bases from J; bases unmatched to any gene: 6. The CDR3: CASSPPGTGDDQPQHF. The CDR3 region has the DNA TGTGCCAGCTCACCACCTGGGACAGGTGACGATCAGCCCCAGCATTTT. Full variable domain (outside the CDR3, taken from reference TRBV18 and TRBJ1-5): NAGVMQNPRHLVRRRGQEARLRCSPMKGHSHVYWYRQLPEEGLKFMVYLQKENIIDESGMPKERFSAEFPKEGPSILRIQQVVRGDSAAYFCASSPPGTGDDQPQHFGDGTRLSIL.